The source of this TCR beta chain is a study of blood T cells in healthy people across ages. This clonotype appeared a few times. Antigen unknown. The second PCR ran about 6 to 12 cycles with a sample-barcoded 5' primer and J-beta primers. Samples each returned at least 3 million CDR3-containing paired-end reads. TCRdb re-analysed the 5' RACE reads in MiXCR, keeping a single row per CDR3 protein. The sample shows around 940,000 distinct CDR3 sequences, roughly 51% of them seen only once. Looked up from germline, CDR1 is LGHNA and CDR2 is YSLEER. This CDR3 has 15 amino acids. V dropped 1 base and J dropped 4 bases, with 12 bases sitting between them. Findings and limits, study-wide: Researchers judged that diversity estimates from one million T cells fell short of true values. Across the age range, TCR beta diversity per million T cells fell in a roughly linear way. Naive T cell percentage showed a strong correlation with the diversity of TCR beta.

Material for sequencing was blood. The chain couples TRBV4-3 to TRBJ2-3, with D unclear. The sequence came from a woman aged 55-69 years in good health. Here the CDR3 DNA reads TGCGCCAGCAGCCAAGTTCATCTCAGCGCAGATACGCAGTATTTT. It translates to CASSQVHLSADTQYF.